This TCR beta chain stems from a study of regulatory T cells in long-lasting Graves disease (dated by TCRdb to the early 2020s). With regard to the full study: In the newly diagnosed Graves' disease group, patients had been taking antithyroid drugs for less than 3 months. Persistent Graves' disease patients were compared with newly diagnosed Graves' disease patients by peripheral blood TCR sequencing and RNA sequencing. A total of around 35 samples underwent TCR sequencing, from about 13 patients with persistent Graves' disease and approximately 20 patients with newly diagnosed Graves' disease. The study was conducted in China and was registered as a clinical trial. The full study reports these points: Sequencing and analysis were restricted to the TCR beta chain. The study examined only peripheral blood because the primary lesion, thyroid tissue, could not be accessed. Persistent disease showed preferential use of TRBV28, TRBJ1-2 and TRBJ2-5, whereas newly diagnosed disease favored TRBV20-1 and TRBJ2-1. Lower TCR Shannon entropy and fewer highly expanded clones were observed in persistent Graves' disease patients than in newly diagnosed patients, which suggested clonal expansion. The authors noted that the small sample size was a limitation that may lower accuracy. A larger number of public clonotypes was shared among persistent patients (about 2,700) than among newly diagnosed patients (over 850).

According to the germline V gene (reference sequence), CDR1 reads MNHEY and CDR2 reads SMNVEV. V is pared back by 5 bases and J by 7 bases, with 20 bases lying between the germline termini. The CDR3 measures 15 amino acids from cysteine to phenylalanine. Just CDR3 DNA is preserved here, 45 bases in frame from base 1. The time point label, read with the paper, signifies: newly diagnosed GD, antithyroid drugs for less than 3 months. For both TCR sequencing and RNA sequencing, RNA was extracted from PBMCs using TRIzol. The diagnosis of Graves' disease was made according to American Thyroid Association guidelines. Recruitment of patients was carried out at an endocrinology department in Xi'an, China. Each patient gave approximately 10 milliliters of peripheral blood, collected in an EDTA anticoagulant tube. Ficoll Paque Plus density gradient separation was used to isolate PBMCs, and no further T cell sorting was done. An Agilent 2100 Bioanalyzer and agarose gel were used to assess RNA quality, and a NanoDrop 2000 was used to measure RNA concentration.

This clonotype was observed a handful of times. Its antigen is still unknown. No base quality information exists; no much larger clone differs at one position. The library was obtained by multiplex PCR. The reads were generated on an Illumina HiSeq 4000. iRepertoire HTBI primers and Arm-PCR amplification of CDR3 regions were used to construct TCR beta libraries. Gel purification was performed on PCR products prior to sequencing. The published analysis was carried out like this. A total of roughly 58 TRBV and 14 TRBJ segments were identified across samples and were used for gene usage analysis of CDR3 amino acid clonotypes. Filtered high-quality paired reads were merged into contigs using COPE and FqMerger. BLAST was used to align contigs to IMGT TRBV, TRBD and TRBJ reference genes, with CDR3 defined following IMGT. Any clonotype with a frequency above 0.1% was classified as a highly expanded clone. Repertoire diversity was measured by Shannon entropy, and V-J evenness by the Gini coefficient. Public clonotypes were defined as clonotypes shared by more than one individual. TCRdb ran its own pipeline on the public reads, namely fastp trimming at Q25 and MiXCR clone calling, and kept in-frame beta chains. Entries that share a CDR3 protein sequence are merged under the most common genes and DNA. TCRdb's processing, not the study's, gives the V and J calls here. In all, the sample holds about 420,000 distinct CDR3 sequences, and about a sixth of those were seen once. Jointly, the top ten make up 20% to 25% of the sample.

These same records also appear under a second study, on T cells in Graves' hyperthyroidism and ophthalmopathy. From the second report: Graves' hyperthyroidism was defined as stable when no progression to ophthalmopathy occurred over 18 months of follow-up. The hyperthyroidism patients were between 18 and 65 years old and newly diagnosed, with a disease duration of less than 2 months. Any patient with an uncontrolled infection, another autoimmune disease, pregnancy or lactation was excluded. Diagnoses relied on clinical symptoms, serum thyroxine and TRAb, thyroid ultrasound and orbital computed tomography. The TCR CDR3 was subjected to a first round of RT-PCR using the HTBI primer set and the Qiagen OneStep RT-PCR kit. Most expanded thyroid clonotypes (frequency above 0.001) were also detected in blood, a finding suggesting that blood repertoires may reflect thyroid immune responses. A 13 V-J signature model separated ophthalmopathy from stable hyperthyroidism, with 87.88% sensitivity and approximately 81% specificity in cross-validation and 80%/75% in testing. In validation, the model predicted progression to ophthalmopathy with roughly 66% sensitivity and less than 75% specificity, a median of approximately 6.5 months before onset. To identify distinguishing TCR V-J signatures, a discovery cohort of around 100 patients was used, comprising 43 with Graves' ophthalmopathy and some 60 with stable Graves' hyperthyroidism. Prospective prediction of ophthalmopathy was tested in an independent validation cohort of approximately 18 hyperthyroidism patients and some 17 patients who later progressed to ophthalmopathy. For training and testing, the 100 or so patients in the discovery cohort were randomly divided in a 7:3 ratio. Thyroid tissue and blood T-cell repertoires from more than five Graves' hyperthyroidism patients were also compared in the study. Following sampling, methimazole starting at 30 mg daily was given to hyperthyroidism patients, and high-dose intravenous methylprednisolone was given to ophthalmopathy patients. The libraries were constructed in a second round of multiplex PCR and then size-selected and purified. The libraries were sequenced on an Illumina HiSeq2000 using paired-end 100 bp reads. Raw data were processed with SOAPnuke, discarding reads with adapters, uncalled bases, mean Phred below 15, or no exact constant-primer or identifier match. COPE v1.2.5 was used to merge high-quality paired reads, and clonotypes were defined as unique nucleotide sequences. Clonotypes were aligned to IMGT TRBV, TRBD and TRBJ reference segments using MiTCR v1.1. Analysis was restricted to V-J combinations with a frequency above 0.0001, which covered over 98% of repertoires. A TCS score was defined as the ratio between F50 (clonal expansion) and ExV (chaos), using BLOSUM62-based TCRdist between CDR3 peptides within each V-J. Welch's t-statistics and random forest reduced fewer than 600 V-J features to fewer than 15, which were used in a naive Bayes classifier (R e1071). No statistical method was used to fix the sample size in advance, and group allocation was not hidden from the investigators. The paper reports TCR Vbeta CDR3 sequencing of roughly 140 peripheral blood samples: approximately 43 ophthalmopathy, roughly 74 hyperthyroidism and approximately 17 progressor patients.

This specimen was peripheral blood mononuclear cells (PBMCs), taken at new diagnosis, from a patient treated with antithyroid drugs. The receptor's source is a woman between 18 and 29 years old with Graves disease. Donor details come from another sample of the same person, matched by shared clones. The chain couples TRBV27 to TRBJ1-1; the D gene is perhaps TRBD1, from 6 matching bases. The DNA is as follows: TGTGCCAGCAGTCACAGACAGGTATCCCCTCTTGAAGCTTTCTTT. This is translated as CASSHRQVSPLEAFF.